These 24 T cell receptor beta chains came from one sample sequenced in a study of human T cells and chemical hapten exposure listed by TCRdb under 2021. Sample time point, as interpreted from the label and publication: patch test 2, 6 weeks after DPC sensitization. This specimen's treatment or condition label, per the study, means: therapeutic diphenylcyclopropenone sensitization with weekly scalp DPC. The protocol used for the library was RACE. Sequencer: NextSeq 500. The raw public reads went through TCRdb reprocessing: fastp at Q25, MiXCR clone calling, in-frame beta chains kept. Rows matching on CDR3 protein sequence are summarized as one entry with the most common DNA and genes. The sample table lists some 350,000 distinct CDR3 sequences, more than 5% of them with a count of one. The top ten constitute around 6% of the sample. The sample consisted of whole blood, taken in connection with sensitization to the hapten diphenylcyclopropenone (DPC). All receptors derive from a woman aged 18-29 years with alopecia areata. Some clones in this sample may be carry-over from other donors' samples.

This clonotype showed up many times. This rearrangement joins TRBV10-3 to TRBJ1-1; 9 bases line up with TRBD1. This CDR3 spans 15 amino acids. Germline CDR1 ENHRY, CDR2 SYGVKD. The J segment lost 1 base and the V segment lost 7 bases, leaving 7 bases of the junction unmatched. This CDR3 is CAIMPGQGRNTEAFF. The CDR3 nucleotides read TGTGCCATCATGCCGGGACAGGGCCGGAACACTGAAGCTTTCTTT.

This clonotype was observed many times. This sequence joins TRBV5-1 and TRBJ1-5; D is possibly TRBD1 (6 bases). Per the germline V gene, CDR1 is SGHRS and CDR2 is YFSETQ. V was trimmed by 3 bases and J by 6 bases, leaving 16 bases between them. The CDR3 runs 15 residues. CDR3 DNA: TGCGCCAGCAGCTCCGAGGGGGGTTACGGTCAGCCCCAGCATTTT. The encoded protein is CASSSEGGYGQPQHF.

Many counts were recorded for this clonotype. The chain combines TRBV27 with TRBJ1-5, with no clear D. The CDR3 is made up of 13 amino acids. Trimming stripped 5 bases from V and 12 bases from J, with 17 bases between. CDR1 MNHEY and CDR2 SMNVEV come from the germline V gene (reference sequence). The CDR3 protein is CASSPSRTGNQHF. Here the CDR3 DNA reads TGTGCCAGCAGTCCTTCTCGTACGGGCAACCAGCATTTT.

In its sample, this clonotype was seen many times. The chain couples TRBV7-2 to TRBJ1-1; perhaps TRBD1 as D (5 bases). The CDR3 contains 16 residues. Looked up from germline, CDR1 is SGHTA and CDR2 is FQGNSA. Trimming stripped 5 bases from V and 4 bases from J, with 20 bases between. The CDR3 nucleotides are TGTGCCAGCAGCCCGTGGAGTAATCACCAGGGCACTGAAGCTTTCTTT. It codes for CASSPWSNHQGTEAFF.

This clonotype was observed many times. V and J are TRBV6-6 and TRBJ1-4, with D possibly matching TRBD1 (5 bases). The CDR3 extends over 15 amino acids. V was clipped by 5 bases and J by 0 bases, with 10 bases between them. Germline CDR1 MNHNY, CDR2 SVGAGI (reference sequence). The CDR3 nucleotides read TGTGCCAGCAGTGGGGACGGTGCAACTAATGAAAAACTGTTTTTT. This translates into CASSGDGATNEKLFF.

This clonotype was counted ten times or more. The V and J genes are TRBV5-4 and TRBJ1-6; D is perhaps TRBD1 (5 bases). V was clipped by 0 bases and J by 10 bases, with 11 bases between them. There are 14 residues in the CDR3. Germline V gene sequence: CDR1 SGHNT, CDR2 YYREEE (reference sequence). The CDR3 reads CASSLEARGSPLHF. CDR3 sequence (DNA): TGTGCCAGCAGCTTGGAAGCCCGGGGCTCACCCCTCCACTTT.

The chain carries TRBV20-1 and TRBJ2-5, with TRBD2 matching 11 bases. CDR1 and CDR2 (germline): DFQATT, SNEGSKA (reference sequence). The CDR3 loop spans 17 amino acids. The trim removed 3 bases at V and 0 bases at J, leaving 9 bases unmatched. CDR3 region: CSARWLAGGWYQETQYF. The CDR3 nucleotides are TGCAGTGCTAGGTGGCTAGCGGGGGGCTGGTACCAAGAGACCCAGTACTTC.

This clonotype was detected only a few times. The gene calls are TRBV5-4 and TRBJ2-6, with 14 bases matching TRBD2. The junction had 5 bases not matched to a gene; V was cut back by 4 bases and J by 2 bases. CDR1 SGHNT and CDR2 YYREEE come from the germline V gene (reference sequence). CDR3 size: 18 residues. The CDR3 DNA reads as TGTGCCAGCAGCCAGGGACTAGCGGGGGAGGCTGGGGCCAACGTCCTGACTTTC. Translating it yields CASSQGLAGEAGANVLTF.

This clonotype was seen just once. A read error may be the cause here, since a much bigger clone is one base away. The chain couples TRBV20-1 to TRBJ1-5; 7 bases match TRBD1. In germline, CDR1 is DFQATT, CDR2 SNEGSKA (reference sequence). The CDR3 consists of 13 residues. CDR3 bases: TGCAATGCTGGGGGACAGCCCAATCAGCCCCAGCATTTT. It yields the protein CNAGGQPNQPQHF.

This chain connects TRBV20-1 to TRBJ2-3; D is uncertain. The V end lost 5 bases, the J end lost 6 bases, and 9 bases lay between the germline ends. Germline loops: CDR1 DFQATT, CDR2 SNEGSKA (reference sequence). The CDR3 spans 11 residues. The CDR3 loop is CSAESLDTQYF. The CDR3 DNA sequence: TGCAGTGCTGAAAGTTTGGATACGCAGTATTTT.

This clonotype was observed a few times. The chain has TRBV18 and TRBJ1-1, with D unresolved. Germline loops: CDR1 KGHSH, CDR2 LQKENI. This CDR3 is built from 16 residues. The germline V and J ends were trimmed by 4 bases and 4 bases, with 19 bases remaining between them. The CDR3 bases are TGTGCCAGCTCACTATTAGGGAAGAAAGGCAGCACTGAAGCTTTCTTT. Translating it yields CASSLLGKKGSTEAFF.

This rearrangement joins TRBV7-2 to TRBJ2-1; TRBD1 might be the D (5 bases). The CDR3 is 15 residues long. Germline CDR1 reads SGHTA; CDR2 reads FQGNSA. Trimming removed 1 base at V and 3 bases at J, with 10 bases between. CDR3 sequence: CASSLVGPSYNEQFF. The CDR3 coding sequence is TGTGCCAGCAGCTTAGTGGGGCCCAGCTACAATGAGCAGTTCTTC. The complete variable domain, with remaining parts taken from reference TRBV7-2 and TRBJ2-1, reads GAGVSQSPSNKVTEKGKDVELRCDPISGHTALYWYRQSLGQGLEFLIYFQGNSAPDKSGLPSDRFSAERTGGSVSTLTIQRTQQEDSAVYLCASSLVGPSYNEQFFGPGTRLTVL.

V is TRBV2 and J is TRBJ1-6; 8 bases match TRBD1. Trimming took 6 bases from V and 10 from J; bases not matched to a gene: 8. Germline CDR1 is SNHLY and CDR2 is FYNNEI. The CDR3 contains 14 residues. This CDR3 reads CASRTGVDGSPLHF. Written as DNA, the CDR3 is TGTGCCAGCAGGACAGGGGTAGATGGATCACCCCTCCACTTT.

This clonotype was seen more than once but under ten times. The DNA for the CDR3 is TGTGCCAGCCATAGCCTATCGGCATCGAACACCGGGGAGCTGTTTTTT. Amino acids: CASHSLSASNTGELFF. The chain joins TRBV6-2 or TRBV6-3 to TRBJ2-2, with D uncertain. This CDR3 spans 16 amino acids. CDR1 is MNHEY and CDR2 is SVGEGT in the germline V gene. V lost 8 bases and J 0 bases, leaving 16 bases between the germline ends.

The sample holds a few counts of this clonotype. The gene calls are TRBV6-2 or TRBV6-3 and TRBJ1-1, with 7 bases matching TRBD1. CDR1 is MNHEY, CDR2 SVGEGT, per germline. The CDR3 runs to 14 residues. With V trimmed by 5 bases and J by 1 base, 4 bases remained unmatched. CDR3 in amino acids: CASSPRDRNTEAFF. In DNA form, the CDR3 reads TGTGCCAGCAGTCCCCGGGACAGGAACACTGAAGCTTTCTTT.

This clonotype has at least ten counts. V is TRBV27 and J is TRBJ2-3, with 7 nucleotides matching TRBD2. The CDR3 sequence is 15 residues long. Germline-derived CDR1 and CDR2 are MNHEY and SMNVEV (reference sequence). With 4 bases clipped from V and 2 bases from J, the junction kept 6 bases outside the gene matches. The CDR3 coding sequence is TGTGCCAGCAGTTGGACTAGATCAAACACAGATACGCAGTATTTT. This codes for CASSWTRSNTDTQYF.

The CDR3 nucleotides read TGCGCCAGCAGCTTGGGAGGCGTTACAGGGGGCATTCAGTACTTC. Encoded protein: CASSLGGVTGGIQYF. V is TRBV5-1 and J is TRBJ2-4; the match to TRBD1 covers 8 bases. The CDR3 sequence is 15 residues long. V lost 0 bases, J lost 9 bases, and 8 bases stayed unmatched. CDR1 and CDR2 from the germline V gene are SGHRS and YFSETQ.

This clonotype was seen only a few times. The DNA for the CDR3 is TGTGCCAGCAGCCTACAGGGTAGAGGGCCAGATACGCAGTATTTT. As protein: CASSLQGRGPDTQYF. The chain links TRBV5-4 to TRBJ2-3; perhaps TRBD1 as D (6 bases). Germline CDR1 reads SGHNT; CDR2 reads YYREEE (reference sequence). V was cut by 4 bases and J by 4 bases, with 16 bases left in between. The CDR3 has 15 amino acids. Full variable domain (outside the CDR3, taken from reference TRBV5-4 and TRBJ2-3): ETGVTQSPTHLIKTRGQQVTLRCSSQSGHNTVSWYQQALGQGPQFIFQYYREEENGRGNFPPRFSGLQFPNYSSELNVNALELDDSALYLCASSLQGRGPDTQYFGPGTRLTVL.

This chain connects TRBV5-6 to TRBJ1-2; no clear D gene. The germline V and J ends were trimmed by 3 bases and 2 bases, with 11 bases remaining between them. In germline, CDR1 is SGHDT, CDR2 YYEEEE. The length of the CDR3 is 14 residues. CDR3 loop: CASSYETENYGYTF. The CDR3 coding sequence is TGTGCCAGCAGCTATGAAACAGAAAACTATGGCTACACCTTC.

This clonotype was observed a few times. This chain links TRBV6-5 with TRBJ1-5, with TRBD1 matching 9 bases. CDR3 size: 15 residues. The J segment lost 7 bases and the V segment lost 4 bases, leaving 8 bases of the junction unmatched. CDR1 and CDR2 from the germline V gene are MNHEY and SVGAGI. CDR3 region: CASSSGGQGEQPQHF. CDR3 nucleotide sequence: TGTGCCAGCAGTTCCGGGGGACAGGGAGAACAGCCCCAGCATTTT.

This clonotype was recorded a few times. This chain connects TRBV12-3 or TRBV12-4 to TRBJ1-5, with 8 bases matching TRBD1. Trimming cost V 3 bases and J 7 bases; bases outside gene matches: 8. The CDR3 is 15 residues long. CDR3 sequence reads: CASSLVGQVLQPQHF. The CDR3 DNA is TGTGCCAGCAGTTTGGTGGGACAGGTACTCCAGCCCCAGCATTTT.

Ten or more counts support this clonotype. This sequence joins TRBV27 and TRBJ1-1; tentatively, D is TRBD1 (6 bases). The CDR3 contains 13 residues. From germline, CDR1 is MNHEY and CDR2 SMNVEV (reference sequence). Trimming stripped 6 bases from V and 7 bases from J, with 15 bases between. The CDR3 DNA reads TGTGCCAGCAGACCCCCACAGGGTTATGAAGCTTTCTTT. Residues: CASRPPQGYEAFF.

This clonotype has only a few counts. The chain joins TRBV6-4 to TRBJ2-1; D is unclear. The CDR3 sequence is 16 residues long. CDR1 is MRHNA, CDR2 SNTAGT, per germline. V lost 4 bases and J 1 base, leaving 14 bases between the germline ends. CDR3 protein: CASSVDGEVSYNEQFF. CDR3 in DNA: TGTGCCAGCAGTGTCGATGGGGAAGTTTCCTACAATGAGCAGTTCTTC.

This chain links TRBV12-5 with TRBJ2-7; maybe TRBD1 (7 bases). The length of the CDR3 is 13 residues. CDR1 is LGHNT and CDR2 is FRNRAP in the germline V gene. V shed 4 bases and J shed 6 bases, with 13 bases lying between them. Written as DNA, the CDR3 is TGTGCTAGTGGTTCCTCGGAGGGGGCCGAGCAGTACTTC. Encoded protein: CASGSSEGAEQYF.